The 18 T cell receptor beta chains listed next were all sequenced from one sample in a study of T cell clones after liver transplantation. Profiling relied on immunoSEQ multiplex PCR, and the TCRdb table lists in-frame clones only, not all of them. The profile shows tens of thousands of clones, 75% to 85% of them singletons. The sequencing used CD4+ T cells from blood, collected 12 months after liver transplant. These receptor sequences come from a human patient who received a liver transplant. Some T cells may originate from the graft donor.

This chain uses TRBV27 with TRBJ2-2; either TRBD1 or TRBD2 may fit D (5 bases each). The CDR3 is made up of 14 amino acids. Germline loops: CDR1 MNHEY, CDR2 SMNVEV (reference sequence). The ends were cut back, 5 bases at V and 6 bases at J, with 13 bases in the middle. The CDR3 DNA is TGTGCCAGCAGTGTCCAGTTGGGGGCCGGGGAGCTGTTTTTT. Translating gives CASSVQLGAGELFF.

The V and J genes are TRBV5-4 and TRBJ2-2; TRBD1 agrees at 9 bases. The ends lost 4 bases at V and 6 bases at J; junction bases unmatched: 7. CDR3 length equals 15 residues. Germline assignment: CDR1 SGHNT and CDR2 YYREEE (reference sequence). The CDR3 reads CASSTRQGGAGELFF. In DNA, the CDR3 is TGTGCCAGCAGCACGAGACAGGGGGGGGCCGGGGAGCTGTTTTTT.

The chain recombines TRBV28 with TRBJ2-7, with 8 bases lining up with TRBD2. CDR3 size: 15 residues. Germline assignment: CDR1 MDHEN and CDR2 SYDVKM. The ends lost 6 bases at V and 6 bases at J; junction bases unmatched: 13. The CDR3: CASRDPRGGALEQYF. CDR3 DNA: TGTGCCAGCAGGGACCCCCGGGGGGGAGCTCTCGAGCAGTACTTC.

This chain uses TRBV2 with TRBJ2-1; TRBD1 is a possible D gene (6 bases). The CDR3 runs to 14 residues. CDR1 is SNHLY and CDR2 is FYNNEI in the germline V gene. With 7 bases removed from V and 6 bases from J, the gap between germline ends came to 16 bases. This CDR3 is CASIRTGQANEQFF. The CDR3 DNA reads TGTGCCAGCATCCGAACGGGACAAGCCAATGAGCAGTTCTTC.

V gene TRBV19 combines with J gene TRBJ2-2, with 10 bases matching TRBD1. The germline CDR1 and CDR2 sequences are LNHDA and SQIVND (reference sequence). This CDR3 contains 15 residues. The V and J ends lost 6 bases and 4 bases, in that order; junction bases with no gene match: 5. This chain's CDR3 is CASSRTGGTTGELFF. The CDR3 DNA sequence: TGTGCCAGTAGCAGGACAGGGGGGACCACCGGGGAGCTGTTTTTT.

This sequence joins TRBV2 and TRBJ2-3, with 13 bases matching TRBD2. The CDR3 has 15 residues. Germline values: CDR1 SNHLY, CDR2 FYNNEI. After removal of 7 bases from V and 6 bases from J, the junction contained 7 bases not matched to a gene. CDR3 sequence reads: CASNLELAGGDTQYF. The DNA of the CDR3 is TGTGCCAGCAACCTGGAACTAGCGGGAGGGGATACGCAGTATTTT.

This chain uses TRBV28 with TRBJ2-4, with D tentatively TRBD2 (6 bases). Looked up from germline, CDR1 is MDHEN and CDR2 is SYDVKM. CDR3 size: 15 residues. V was cut by 2 bases and J by 3 bases, with 11 bases left in between. Here the CDR3 reads CASSLGGTVKNIQYF. CDR3 sequence (DNA): TGTGCCAGCAGTTTAGGGGGGACTGTCAAAAACATTCAGTACTTC.

The sample holds one count of this clone. V gene TRBV2 combines with J gene TRBJ2-3; D unresolved. This CDR3 has 15 amino acids. Germline assignment: CDR1 SNHLY and CDR2 FYNNEI. Trimming removed 6 bases at V and 0 bases at J, with 13 bases between. The CDR3 region has the DNA TGTGCCAGCAGAGCGCGGTTGGACAGCACAGATACGCAGTATTTT. Translating it yields CASRARLDSTDTQYF.

The V and J genes are TRBV5-8 and TRBJ2-2, with TRBD2 as a possible D gene (6 bases). The V end lost 7 bases, the J end lost 2 bases, and 21 bases lay between the germline ends. The CDR3 is 17 amino acids. CDR1 and CDR2 from the germline V gene are SGHTS and YDEGEE. The CDR3 protein is CASPLGTRLLNTGELFF. As DNA, the CDR3 is TGTGCCAGCCCTTTAGGGACTCGCCTCCTAAACACCGGGGAGCTGTTTTTT.

This clone was recorded once. This chain joins TRBV28 and TRBJ2-7; TRBD2 aligns across 8 bases. The J segment lost 0 bases and the V segment lost 4 bases, leaving 14 bases of the junction unmatched. CDR1 is MDHEN and CDR2 is SYDVKM in the germline V gene. This CDR3 has 18 residues. The CDR3 DNA follows: TGTGCCAGCAGTTCCTATTGGGGCCCCAGCGGGAGCTCCTACGAGCAGTACTTC. Its translation: CASSSYWGPSGSSYEQYF. The full variable domain, its missing parts supplied by reference TRBV28 and TRBJ2-7, is DVKVTQSSRYLVKRTGEKVFLECVQDMDHENMFWYRQDPGLGLRLIYFSYDVKMKEKGDIPEGYSVSREKKERFSLILESASTNQTSMYLCASSSYWGPSGSSYEQYFGPGTRLTVT.

The chain recombines TRBV7-6 with TRBJ2-7; no clear D. V dropped 2 bases and J dropped 0 bases, with 11 bases sitting between them. Germline-derived CDR1 and CDR2 are SGHVS and FNYEAQ. The CDR3 loop spans 15 amino acids. The CDR3 here is CASSLNRGVSYEQYF. For the CDR3, the DNA is TGTGCCAGCAGCTTAAATCGTGGAGTCTCCTACGAGCAGTACTTC.

This clone was detected a few times. The chain has TRBV15 and TRBJ2-7; TRBD2 is a possible D gene (7 bases). The CDR3 contains 13 residues. CDR1 is LNHNV and CDR2 is YYDKDF in the germline V gene (reference sequence). Trimming pared 8 bases from V and 3 bases from J, leaving 14 bases between. CDR3 amino acids: CATQEGGVYEQYF. DNA of the CDR3: TGTGCCACCCAGGAGGGGGGGGTCTACGAGCAGTACTTC.

This chain uses TRBV7-2 with TRBJ2-1; D perhaps matches TRBD1 (5 bases). The CDR3 has 15 residues. Trimming removed 7 bases from V and 0 bases from J, with 13 bases in between. The germline V gene encodes CDR1 SGHTA and CDR2 FQGNSA. The CDR3 loop reads CASTTGQSSYNEQFF. The CDR3 DNA sequence: TGTGCCAGCACCACAGGTCAGAGCTCCTACAATGAGCAGTTCTTC.

The rearrangement links TRBV2 to TRBJ1-1; TRBD1 matches 7 bases. Germline CDR1 reads SNHLY; CDR2 reads FYNNEI. This CDR3 has 12 amino acids. CDR3 sequence reads: CADRWENTEAFF. The CDR3, as DNA: TGTGCGGACAGGTGGGAAAACACTGAAGCTTTCTTT.

This clone was seen more than once but under ten times. This chain uses TRBV6-1 with TRBJ2-2, with 11 bases identical to TRBD1. Germline CDR1 MNHNS, CDR2 SASEGT. Unmatched junction bases numbered 7, after V lost 6 bases and J lost 7 bases. The CDR3 extends over 15 amino acids. The CDR3 region is CASRKDRGLGGELFF. For the CDR3, the DNA is TGTGCCAGCAGGAAGGACAGGGGGCTTGGCGGGGAGCTGTTTTTT.

The rearrangement joins TRBV2 to TRBJ2-3; D ambiguous. The CDR3 spans 12 residues. Germline CDR1 and CDR2: SNHLY and FYNNEI. The V end was cut by 6 bases, the J end by 6 bases, with 10 bases between. DNA for the CDR3: TGTGCCAGCAGGGAACGGTCGGATACGCAGTATTTT. The encoded protein is CASRERSDTQYF.

This clone was counted between two and nine times. This chain uses TRBV6-5 with TRBJ1-5; D unclear. The V gene's germline CDR1 is MNHEY and CDR2 SVGAGI. The CDR3 length is 13 residues. V was pared by 6 bases and J by 7 bases, with 13 bases between. CDR3 sequence (DNA): TGTGCCAGCAGGGCCGCAGGCGGGCAGCCCCAGCATTTT. Its protein is CASRAAGGQPQHF.

The V call is TRBV5-1, the J call TRBJ2-2; TRBD2 agrees at 12 bases. This CDR3 spans 17 amino acids. Per germline, CDR1 SGHRS and CDR2 YFSETQ. V gave up 1 base and J gave up 1 base; unmatched junction bases: 2. The CDR3 DNA reads as TGCGCCAGCAGCTTGAGGACTAGCGGGATGAACACCGGGGAGCTGTTTTTT. Its translation: CASSLRTSGMNTGELFF.